The 20 T cell receptor beta chains in this list originate from one sample, sequenced in a study of blood T cell repertoires in COVID-19. Clones were read by immunoSEQ multiplex PCR, and TCRdb kept only the in-frame ones, dropping some. This sample carries fewer than 300,000 clones, approximately 81% of them seen once, and the ten largest clones take about 2.9%. Input material: peripheral blood. Receptors originate from a woman aged 60-75 years with active or convalescent COVID-19.

This chain connects TRBV19 to TRBJ2-3, with D hard to call. Deletions cut 6 bases from V and 5 bases from J, with 12 bases between. This CDR3 spans 13 amino acids. Germline-derived CDR1 and CDR2 are LNHDA and SQIVND (reference sequence). The CDR3 is CASSPLSVDTQYF. CDR3 sequence (DNA): TGTGCCAGTAGCCCCTTGTCCGTAGATACGCAGTATTTT.

This clone came up a few times. The genes are TRBV25-1 and TRBJ1-2; TRBD1 matches at 8 bases. The ends lost 5 bases at V and 4 bases at J; junction bases unmatched: 3. The CDR3 extends over 13 amino acids. Looked up from germline, CDR1 is MGHDK and CDR2 is SYGVNS. The CDR3 region is CASSTGTGYGYTF. CDR3 sequence (DNA): TGTGCCAGCAGTACCGGGACAGGCTATGGCTACACCTTC.

The chain is built from TRBV3-1 (or the pseudogene TRBV3-2) and TRBJ1-1; 7 bases fit TRBD1. Germline V lookup: CDR1 LGHDT, CDR2 YNNKEL (reference sequence). The CDR3 loop spans 14 amino acids. Losses at the gene ends were 4 bases for V and 2 bases for J; bases not matched to a gene: 4. Written as DNA, the CDR3 is TGTGCCAGCAGCCTACAGGGGCCTAACACTGAAGCTTTCTTT. It is translated as CASSLQGPNTEAFF.

This chain uses TRBV18 with TRBJ2-7, with D possibly being TRBD1 (6 bases). The V gene lost 1 base and the J gene lost 3 bases, with 16 bases spanning the gap. This CDR3 contains 16 residues. Germline-derived CDR1 and CDR2 are KGHSH and LQKENI. This CDR3 is CASSPRTGLPDYEQYF. The CDR3 coding sequence is TGTGCCAGCTCACCACGAACAGGGTTACCTGACTACGAGCAGTACTTC.

This chain connects TRBV5-1 to TRBJ2-3; possible D gene TRBD2, 5 bases. The V end was cut by 3 bases, the J end by 4 bases, with 15 bases between. The germline gives CDR1 SGHRS, CDR2 YFSETQ. CDR3 length: 15 residues. The CDR3 DNA is TGCGCCAGCAGCTCGGTCTGGGGAGCGGCAGATACGCAGTATTTT. Protein: CASSSVWGAADTQYF.

The chain uses TRBV10-3 and TRBJ2-1, with 7 bases lining up with TRBD2. The CDR3 covers 12 residues. Germline V CDR1 and CDR2: ENHRY, SYGVKD. After removal of 10 bases from V and 8 bases from J, the junction contained 8 bases not matched to a gene. As DNA, the CDR3 is TGTGCCACCGATCGGGGGGACTATGAGCAGTTCTTC. Protein: CATDRGDYEQFF.

This clone was seen a handful of times. The chain employs TRBV9 and TRBJ2-1; 7 nucleotides agree with TRBD2. Germline V gene lookup returns CDR1 SGDLS and CDR2 YYNGEE. CDR3 length: 15 residues. J lost 4 bases, V lost 0 bases, and 4 bases had no gene match. Written as DNA, the CDR3 is TGTGCCAGCAGCGTAGCGGGGGGAGGGTACAATGAGCAGTTCTTC. The encoded protein is CASSVAGGGYNEQFF.

The chain combines TRBV9 with TRBJ2-2, with D unresolved. V lost 0 bases and J 2 bases, leaving 14 bases between the germline ends. Germline V CDR1 and CDR2: SGDLS, YYNGEE. The CDR3 spans 17 residues. The CDR3 coding sequence is TGTGCCAGCAGCGTAGTCAGGAACTCGTACAACACCGGGGAGCTGTTTTTT. Translating gives CASSVVRNSYNTGELFF.

The V call is TRBV5-1, the J call TRBJ1-2; possibly TRBD1 for D (5 bases). From germline, CDR1 is SGHRS and CDR2 YFSETQ. V was trimmed by 0 bases and J by 5 bases, leaving 14 bases between them. The CDR3 has 15 residues. The CDR3 DNA reads as TGCGCCAGCAGCTTGGAGAATCGGGACTTTTATGGCTACACCTTC. It translates to CASSLENRDFYGYTF.

The rearrangement links TRBV19 to TRBJ2-5, with 12 positions matching TRBD2. CDR3 length: 16 amino acids. The germline CDR1 and CDR2 sequences are LNHDA and SQIVND (reference sequence). J was trimmed by 0 bases and V by 10 bases; bases with no gene match: 9. In nucleotides, the CDR3 is TGTGCCACCTCTAGCGGGGGGGCCGGGTACCAAGAGACCCAGTACTTC. This encodes CATSSGGAGYQETQYF.

The chain joins TRBV9 to TRBJ1-1, with 7 bases lining up with TRBD1. Trimming cost V 1 base and J 0 bases; bases outside gene matches: 3. Germline V gives CDR1 SGDLS, CDR2 YYNGEE. The CDR3 is made up of 15 amino acids. The CDR3 here is CASSVRGLMNTEAFF. The CDR3 nucleotides are TGTGCCAGCAGCGTAAGGGGGCTAATGAACACTGAAGCTTTCTTT.

The chain links TRBV3-1 (or the pseudogene TRBV3-2) to TRBJ2-7; 10 positions match TRBD1. CDR1 is LGHDT, CDR2 YNNKEL, per germline (reference sequence). The CDR3 runs to 15 residues. V lost 5 bases, J lost 3 bases, and 7 bases stayed unmatched. For the CDR3, the DNA is TGTGCCAGCAGCGCCCGGGACAGGGGAAACTACGAGCAGTACTTC. It yields the protein CASSARDRGNYEQYF.

The chain carries TRBV27 and TRBJ1-4; the match to TRBD1 covers 7 bases. J lost 5 bases, V lost 2 bases, and 8 bases had no gene match. The CDR3 is 16 residues long. Germline V gives CDR1 MNHEY, CDR2 SMNVEV (reference sequence). The CDR3 loop is CASSLRQGLENEKLFF. DNA of the CDR3: TGTGCCAGCAGTTTACGACAGGGTTTGGAGAATGAAAAACTGTTTTTT.

V is TRBV20-1 and J is TRBJ1-1; TRBD1 matches at 7 bases. The CDR3 has 14 amino acids. The trim removed 3 bases at V and 5 bases at J, leaving 9 bases unmatched. The germline V gene has CDR1 DFQATT and CDR2 SNEGSKA (reference sequence). CDR3 in amino acids: CSASDSGGRTEAFF. DNA for the CDR3: TGCAGTGCTAGTGACTCAGGGGGTCGTACTGAAGCTTTCTTT.

J is TRBJ1-1 and V is TRBV5-4, with a possible D match to TRBD1 (5 bases). Trimming shortened V by 0 bases and J by 3 bases, and 12 bases separated the two germline ends. The CDR3 contains 15 residues. The germline V gene has CDR1 SGHNT and CDR2 YYREEE (reference sequence). The CDR3 protein is CASSLVGPHHTEAFF. In nucleotides, the CDR3 is TGTGCCAGCAGCTTGGTGGGGCCTCACCACACTGAAGCTTTCTTT.

V is TRBV2 and J is TRBJ1-1; a weak D match, TRBD1 (5 bases). From germline, CDR1 is SNHLY and CDR2 FYNNEI. Trimming took 5 bases from V and 2 from J, leaving 9 bases between them. The CDR3 extends over 13 amino acids. CDR3 DNA: TGTGCCAGCAGTTCCGACAGTAACACTGAAGCTTTCTTT. Protein: CASSSDSNTEAFF.

The J gene is TRBJ2-1, the V gene TRBV6-5; a possible D gene is TRBD2 (6 bases). Trimming cost V 4 bases and J 6 bases, with 19 bases left between them. Per germline, CDR1 MNHEY and CDR2 SVGAGI. The length of the CDR3 is 16 residues. DNA of the CDR3: TGTGCCAGCAGTTCCGCGGACTATGAGCTCTCCAATGAGCAGTTCTTC. It specifies CASSSADYELSNEQFF.

The rearrangement joins TRBV2 to TRBJ1-1; the D gene is possibly TRBD1 (5 bases). This CDR3 comprises 15 residues. V was pared by 2 bases and J by 1 base, with 11 bases between. CDR1 and CDR2 from the germline V gene are SNHLY and FYNNEI. CDR3 nucleotides: TGTGCCAGCAGTGAAAGGGGTGTGGGGAACACTGAAGCTTTCTTT. It translates to CASSERGVGNTEAFF. Full variable domain (rest looked up from reference TRBV2 and TRBJ1-1): EPEVTQTPSHQVTQMGQEVILRCVPISNHLYFYWYRQILGQKVEFLVSFYNNEISEKSEIFDDQFSVERPDGSNFTLKIRSTKLEDSAMYFCASSERGVGNTEAFFGQGTRLTVV.

This clone came up a few times. The CDR3 reads CSASVASGGAWPSGETQYF. For the CDR3, the DNA is TGCAGTGCTAGTGTTGCTAGCGGGGGGGCATGGCCGTCCGGAGAGACCCAGTACTTC. The J gene is TRBJ2-5, the V gene TRBV20-1; 12 bases line up with TRBD2. The germline V gene encodes CDR1 DFQATT and CDR2 SNEGSKA (reference sequence). The CDR3 runs to 19 residues. The J segment lost 4 bases and the V segment lost 3 bases, leaving 18 bases of the junction unmatched.

This clone was found many times. J is TRBJ1-1 and V is TRBV29-1; D unclear. From germline, CDR1 is SQVTM and CDR2 ANQGSEA. This CDR3 comprises 19 residues. V was cut by 0 bases and J by 3 bases, with 26 bases left in between. The CDR3 spells CSVEDGLLGDLRRDTEAFF. As DNA, the CDR3 is TGCAGCGTTGAAGATGGGTTACTAGGAGACCTTCGTAGGGACACTGAAGCTTTCTTT.